The text below deals with one T cell receptor (beta chain). This clonotype came up many times. Its target antigen remains unknown. One junction end disagrees with the germline gene, perhaps due to a read error. This entry comes from a study of identical twins listed by TCRdb under 2016. About the full investigation: The study deep-sequenced TCR alpha and beta repertoires from monozygotic twins, unrelated adults of various ages and cord blood to test whether fetal clonotypes persist. To rule out contamination, replicate twin experiments were performed at different times with different library preparation protocols. Broader findings and caveats from the paper: The excess sharing between twins in beta out-of-frame sequences was weaker because fewer shared sequences reduced the signal-to-noise ratio. Abundant cord blood beta clonotypes had fewer insertions, young adult naive repertoires showed a similar but weaker trend, and memory repertoires showed no such trend. Zero-insertion analyses could be partly confounded by invariant T cells such as MAIT and iNKT, though diverse VJ usage argued against such confounding for most clonotypes. In monozygotic twins, recombination models systematically underestimated out-of-frame TCR alpha sharing, but the models matched the sharing seen between unrelated individuals. Because the same donors could not be followed over many years, conclusions were based on cross-sectional statistical analysis. Compared with coincidental sharing between unrelated individuals, an excess of low generation-probability sequences was observed among out-of-frame TCR alpha sequences shared between twins.

Per the germline V gene, SGDLS is the CDR1 and YYNGEE is the CDR2. The CDR3 spans 13 residues, from the cysteine through the phenylalanine. The only DNA kept is the CDR3, 39 bases in frame from the first base. Every donor was a healthy Caucasian. Three unrelated non-twin adults were additionally sequenced: a male aged 18 to 29, a male aged 50 to 60 and a female aged 50 to 60. Miltenyi CD45RO+ enrichment and human naive T-cell isolation kits were used to isolate memory (CD45RO+) and naive T cells from PBMC. The library was generated by 5' RACE. Sequencing was performed on an Illumina HiSeq 2000. A universal primer binding site was added through template switching, and the final cDNA carried a unique molecular identifier so that TCR cDNA molecules could be counted accurately. First-strand cDNA for TCR alpha and beta chains was synthesized from specific primers in the conserved constant-segment region. To control for contamination, every cDNA library carried two barcodes: a SMART-Mk sample barcode plus Illumina barcodes. TruSeq adapter sequences and Illumina sample barcodes were added in two successive PCR steps. Sequencing of the TCR alpha and beta cDNA libraries was done on the Illumina HiSeq platform using custom primers. Per the source publication's procedure: MiGEC was used to process raw reads and extract unique molecular identifiers, and MiXCR was used to find CDR3 positions. Recombination models were inferred per individual with the repgenHMM and IGoR tools using an EM algorithm. Shared clonotype analysis was performed with the tcR package in R, normalizing sharing by the product of cloneset sizes. Out-of-frame nonproductive sequences were analyzed to study raw recombination free of thymic and clonal selection effects. The public reads were quality trimmed at Q25 with fastp and then assembled into clones with MiXCR by TCRdb, keeping productive beta chains. Identical CDR3 protein sequences are pooled into one entry, listed with their most common genes and DNA. TCRdb, not the original authors, processed these V and J calls. The sample table contains approximately 670,000 distinct CDR3 sequences; only one count was recorded for 6% to 6.5% of them. Around 1.9% of the sample rests with the top ten.

The sample was naive T cells sorted from blood. According to the study, the label for this sample's cell subset or site signals: cells isolated with a human naive T-cell isolation kit. The sequence derives from a man aged 18 to 35 in good health. The receptor chain draws on TRBV9 and TRBJ2-2; no confident D gene assignment can be made. The CDR3 region: CASNVDASGELFF. In nucleotide form, the sequence is TGTGCCAGCAACGTAGACGCGTCCGGGGAGCTGTTTTTT.